Here is one T cell receptor beta chain with its context. Two negative PCRs, clearance, or symptom resolution characterized the recovered Cohort 3 donors. This sample was taken from a study of blood T cell repertoires in COVID-19. The authors' processing: Reference gene primer amplification yielded estimated nucleated cell counts. Method: immunoSEQ multiplex PCR; TCRdb's copy keeps in-frame clones and lacks some. That table furnishes V, J and clone size, whereas the DNA furnished D and trimming. The sample consists of about 180,000 clones, around 80% of them appearing once. There are 15 residues in the CDR3. Trimming left V 0 bases short and J 8 bases short, with 16 bases between. Per the germline V gene, CDR1 is LGHNT and CDR2 is FRNRAP.

The genes are TRBV12-5 and TRBJ1-2; D remains unclear. Material: PBMCs or T cells enriched from blood (not recorded which). The sequence was collected from a man aged 45 to 65 who had recovered from COVID-19. The CDR3: CASGLVRAGSGGYTF. CDR3 sequence (DNA): TGTGCTAGTGGTTTGGTACGGGCGGGGTCCGGGGGCTACACCTTC.